This TCR beta chain was observed in a study of shared clonotypes between healthy human individuals. The V and J ends lost 1 base and 4 bases respectively, with 13 bases between them. This CDR3 region has 15 residues. Per germline, CDR1 LNHNV and CDR2 YYDKDF (reference sequence). All of the donors resided in Nashville, Tennessee, and each was a Caucasian adult. In the CD4+ fraction, cells were divided into CD45RA+ naive and CD45RA-negative memory subsets. A remark on this clone: The antigen is undetermined.

The assay was immunoSEQ multiplex PCR, and TCRdb's table has in-frame clones only and misses some. The sample holds under 600,000 clones; about 96% are singletons and the top ten take about 0.06%. Study-wide results and limits: Clonotypes shared by all four sorted-subset donors had higher generation probabilities than non-shared clonotypes. Memory subsets had estimated richness that was generally smaller than that of naive subsets.

Sequenced: naive CD4+ T cells sorted from blood. Described subset: CD45RA+ positively selected. The V gene is TRBV15, the J gene TRBJ1-2; D ambiguous. The receptor was derived from a woman aged 25 to 39 in good health. In DNA form, the CDR3 reads TGTGCCACCAGCAGAGTCGCCGGACGGCCCTATGGCTACACCTTC. It specifies CATSRVAGRPYGYTF.